This TCR beta chain was identified during a study of response to subunit inactivated influenza vaccine (dated by TCRdb to 2017 to 2018). For the study in its entirety: The study used deep quantitative T cell receptor repertoire profiling to track responses to a trivalent subunit inactivated influenza vaccine.

The meaning of the sample's time point label: approximately 40 days after influenza vaccine administration. Study-wide findings and limitations: According to the authors, only a limited number of new T cells may be recruited by each seasonal influenza vaccination.

This clonotype came up a few times. It lacks a known antigen. Per-nucleotide qualities are absent, and no much larger clonotype sits a single base away. The library was built by means of RT-PCR. Sequenced on an Illumina HiSeq 2500. The public reads were reanalyzed by TCRdb: fastp trimming at Q25, MiXCR alignment, in-frame beta chains only. Entries that share a CDR3 protein sequence are merged under the most common genes and DNA. This sample lists fewer than 700,000 distinct CDR3 sequences; under 15% were detected once. The ten largest clones add up to around 14% of the sample. For this chain, trimming is 7 bases at the V end and 5 bases at the J end, and the number of junction bases without a gene match is 11. Taken from cysteine to phenylalanine, the CDR3 has 16 residues. The retained sequence is limited to the CDR3, 48 bases, with the frame set at the first base. Looking up the germline V gene (reference sequence) yields CDR1 SEHNR and CDR2 FQNEAQ.

This TCR was recovered from a middle-aged man who received an inactivated influenza vaccine. Donor details come from another sample of the same person, matched by shared clones. The sample consisted of PBMCs from blood, taken about 40 days after vaccination. The chain was built from TRBV7-9 and TRBJ2-1, with 10 bases matching TRBD2. The bases are TGTGCCAGCACTAAACTGGGGACTAGCGTTCACAATGAGCAGTTCTTC. It translates to CASTKLGTSVHNEQFF.